The T cell receptor (beta chain) described here comes from a study of T cells in localized non-small cell lung cancer. General study findings and limits: Investigators sequenced only a single tumor region, leaving heterogeneity possible. The greatest T cell clonality was found in uninvolved adjacent lung (higher than in tumor). Those with higher blood T cell density had longer overall survival. Adjacent lung tissue had a median approximately 57 of the top 100 clones found in the tumor.

With regard to this clone: The antigen is not known.

Generated by immunoSEQ multiplex PCR, the TCRdb table keeps only in-frame clones and is missing some. The sample lists around 5,000 clones, more than 85% occurring once. The CDR3 loop spans 16 amino acids. The germline V and J ends were trimmed by 2 bases and 0 bases, with 13 bases remaining between them. Germline values: CDR1 MNHEY, CDR2 SVGAGI. This sequence joins TRBV6-5 and TRBJ1-1, with a weak D call TRBD1 (6 bases). The sequencing used peripheral blood, collected before any cancer treatment. This TCR was recovered from a woman aged 35-75 years with stage I lung adenocarcinoma. In DNA form, the CDR3 reads TGTGCCAGCAGTTACGGGGGCAGTACTATGAACACTGAAGCTTTCTTT. It translates to CASSYGGSTMNTEAFF.